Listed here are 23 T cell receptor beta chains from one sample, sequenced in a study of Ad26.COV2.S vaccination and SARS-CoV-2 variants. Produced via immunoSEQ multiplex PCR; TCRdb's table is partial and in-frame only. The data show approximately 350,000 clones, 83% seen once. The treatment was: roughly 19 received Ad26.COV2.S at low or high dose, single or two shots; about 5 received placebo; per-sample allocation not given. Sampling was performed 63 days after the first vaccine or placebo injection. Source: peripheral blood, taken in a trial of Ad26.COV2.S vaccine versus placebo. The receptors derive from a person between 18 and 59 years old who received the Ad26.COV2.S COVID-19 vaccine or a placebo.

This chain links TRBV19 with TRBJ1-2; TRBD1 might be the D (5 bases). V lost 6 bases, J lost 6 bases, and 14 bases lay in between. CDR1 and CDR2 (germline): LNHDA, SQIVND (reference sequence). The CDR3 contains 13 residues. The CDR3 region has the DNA TGTGCCAGTAGACCTAGGGGTGGCGATGGCTACACCTTC. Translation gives CASRPRGGDGYTF.

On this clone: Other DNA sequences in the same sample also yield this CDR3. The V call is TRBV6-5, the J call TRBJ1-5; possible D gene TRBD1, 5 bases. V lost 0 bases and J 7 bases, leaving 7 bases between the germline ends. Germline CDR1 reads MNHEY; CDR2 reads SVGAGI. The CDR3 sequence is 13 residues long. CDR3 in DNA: TGTGCCAGCAGTTACTCCCGGGACCAGCCCCAGCATTTT. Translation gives CASSYSRDQPQHF.

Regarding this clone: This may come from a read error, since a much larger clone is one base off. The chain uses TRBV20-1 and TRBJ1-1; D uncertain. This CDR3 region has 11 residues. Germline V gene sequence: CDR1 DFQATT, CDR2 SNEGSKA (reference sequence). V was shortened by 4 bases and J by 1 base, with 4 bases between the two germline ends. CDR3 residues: CSATKNTEAFF. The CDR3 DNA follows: TGCAGTGCTACGAAGAACACTGAAGCTTTCTTT.

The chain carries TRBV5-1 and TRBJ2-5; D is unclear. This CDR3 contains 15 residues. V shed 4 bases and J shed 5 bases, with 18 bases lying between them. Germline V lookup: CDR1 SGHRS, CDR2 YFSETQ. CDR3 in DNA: TGCGCCAGCAGCCGCCTAGGTGGAAGGGTGGAGACCCAGTACTTC. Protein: CASSRLGGRVETQYF.

The chain's CDR3 is CASARTGTGGAEQYF. CDR3 DNA sequence: TGTGCCAGCGCCAGAACCGGGACAGGGGGCGCCGAGCAGTACTTC. V is TRBV2 and J is TRBJ2-7; 12 bases match TRBD1. CDR1 and CDR2 (germline): SNHLY, FYNNEI. J lost 6 bases, V lost 8 bases, and 11 bases had no gene match. This CDR3 has 15 amino acids.

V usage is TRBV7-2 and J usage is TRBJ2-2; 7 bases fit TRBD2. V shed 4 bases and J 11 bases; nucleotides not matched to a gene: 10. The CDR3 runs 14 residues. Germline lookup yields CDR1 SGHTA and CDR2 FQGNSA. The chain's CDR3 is CASSSWGEGRELFF. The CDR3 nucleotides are TGTGCCAGCAGCTCATGGGGGGAGGGCCGCGAGCTGTTTTTT.

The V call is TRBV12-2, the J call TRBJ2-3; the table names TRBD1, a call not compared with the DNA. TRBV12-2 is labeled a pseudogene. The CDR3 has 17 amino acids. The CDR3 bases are TGTGCAAGTCGCTTTTTTATCAGGGGGGTGGATTCAGATACGCAGTATTTT. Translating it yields CASRFFIRGVDSDTQYF.

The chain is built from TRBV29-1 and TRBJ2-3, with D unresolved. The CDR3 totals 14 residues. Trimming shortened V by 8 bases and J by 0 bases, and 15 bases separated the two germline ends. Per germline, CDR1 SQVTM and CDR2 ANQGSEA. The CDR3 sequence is CSLEDGYSTDTQYF. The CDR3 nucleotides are TGCAGCCTCGAGGACGGTTATAGCACAGATACGCAGTATTTT.

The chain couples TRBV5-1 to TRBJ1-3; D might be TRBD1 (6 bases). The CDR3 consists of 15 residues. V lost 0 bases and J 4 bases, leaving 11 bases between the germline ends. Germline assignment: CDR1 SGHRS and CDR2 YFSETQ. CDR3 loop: CASSLDWGPGNTIYF. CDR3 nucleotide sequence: TGCGCCAGCAGCTTGGACTGGGGGCCCGGAAACACCATATATTTT.

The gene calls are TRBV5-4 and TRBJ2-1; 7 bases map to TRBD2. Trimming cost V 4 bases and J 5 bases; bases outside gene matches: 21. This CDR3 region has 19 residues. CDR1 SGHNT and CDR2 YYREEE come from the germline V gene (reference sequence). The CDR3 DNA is TGTGCCAGCAGCCCACGGGGAATGGCCCGACTAGCTCGCGACAATGAGCAGTTCTTC. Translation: CASSPRGMARLARDNEQFF. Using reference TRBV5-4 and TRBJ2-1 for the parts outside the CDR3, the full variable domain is ETGVTQSPTHLIKTRGQQVTLRCSSQSGHNTVSWYQQALGQGPQFIFQYYREEENGRGNFPPRFSGLQFPNYSSELNVNALELDDSALYLCASSPRGMARLARDNEQFFGPGTRLTVL.

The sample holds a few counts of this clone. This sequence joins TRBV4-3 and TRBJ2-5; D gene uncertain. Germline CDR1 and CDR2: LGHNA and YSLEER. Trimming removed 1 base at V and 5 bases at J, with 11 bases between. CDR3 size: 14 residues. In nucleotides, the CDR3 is TGCGCCAGCAGCCAAGGAGTCAGCAGGGAGACCCAGTACTTC. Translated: CASSQGVSRETQYF.

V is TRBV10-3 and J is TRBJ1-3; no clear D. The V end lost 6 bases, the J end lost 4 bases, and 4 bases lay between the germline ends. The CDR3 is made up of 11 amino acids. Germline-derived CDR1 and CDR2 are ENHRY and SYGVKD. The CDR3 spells CAISPGNTIYF. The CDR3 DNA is TGTGCCATCAGCCCGGGAAACACCATATATTTT.

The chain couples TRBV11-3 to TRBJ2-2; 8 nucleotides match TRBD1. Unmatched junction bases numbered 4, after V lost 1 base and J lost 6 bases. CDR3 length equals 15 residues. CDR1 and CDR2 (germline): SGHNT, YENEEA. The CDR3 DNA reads TGTGCCAGCAGCTTAGTGACAGGGGCTGCCGGGGAGCTGTTTTTT. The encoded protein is CASSLVTGAAGELFF.

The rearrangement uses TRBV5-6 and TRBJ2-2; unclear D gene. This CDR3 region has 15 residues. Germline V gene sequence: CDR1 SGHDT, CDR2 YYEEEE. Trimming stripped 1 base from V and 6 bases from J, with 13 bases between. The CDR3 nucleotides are TGTGCCAGCAGCTTGTATGGGGATTTAGCCGGGGAGCTGTTTTTT. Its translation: CASSLYGDLAGELFF.

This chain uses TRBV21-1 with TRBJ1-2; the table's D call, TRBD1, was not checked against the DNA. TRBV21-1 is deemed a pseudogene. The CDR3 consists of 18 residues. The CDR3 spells CASSDPDRGRTSVYGYTF. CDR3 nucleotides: TGTGCCAGCAGCGACCCGGACAGGGGGCGCACGTCCGTCTATGGCTACACCTTC.

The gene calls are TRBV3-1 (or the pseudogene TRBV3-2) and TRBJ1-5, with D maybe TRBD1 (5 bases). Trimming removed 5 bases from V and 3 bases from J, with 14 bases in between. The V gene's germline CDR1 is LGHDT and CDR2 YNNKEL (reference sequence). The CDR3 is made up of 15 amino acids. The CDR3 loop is CASSAAGTNNQPQHF. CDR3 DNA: TGTGCCAGCAGCGCAGCCGGGACCAACAATCAGCCCCAGCATTTT.

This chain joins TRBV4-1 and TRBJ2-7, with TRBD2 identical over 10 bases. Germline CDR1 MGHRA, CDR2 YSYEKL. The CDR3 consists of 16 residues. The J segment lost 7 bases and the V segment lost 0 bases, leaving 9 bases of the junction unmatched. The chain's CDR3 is CASSQEKSSGSREQYF. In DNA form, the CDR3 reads TGCGCCAGCAGCCAAGAGAAGTCTAGCGGGAGCAGAGAGCAGTACTTC.

CDR3 protein: CAWSLCQGVETQYF. Here the CDR3 DNA reads TGTGCCTGGAGTTTGTGTCAGGGGGTAGAGACCCAGTACTTC. The chain has TRBV30 and TRBJ2-5; 7 bases match TRBD1. V shed 2 bases and J 4 bases; nucleotides not matched to a gene: 7. Germline-derived CDR1 and CDR2 are GTSNPN and SVGIG (reference sequence). This CDR3 is 14 amino acids long.

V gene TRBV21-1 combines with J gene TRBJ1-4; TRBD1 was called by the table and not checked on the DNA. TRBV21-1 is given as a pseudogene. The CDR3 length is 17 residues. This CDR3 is CASIHGSQGFPNEKLFF. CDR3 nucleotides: TGTGCCAGCATCCACGGGTCGCAGGGCTTCCCTAATGAAAAACTGTTTTTT.

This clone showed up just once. The CDR3 DNA reads as TGTGCCAGCTGTCCCGGAGAGGGGGATTCCTACGAGCAGTACTTC. Its translation is CASCPGEGDSYEQYF. The rearrangement uses TRBV4-2 and TRBJ2-7; D may be TRBD1 (6 bases). V was pared by 8 bases and J by 1 base, with 18 bases between. Looked up from germline, CDR1 is LGHNA and CDR2 is YNFKEQ. The CDR3 covers 15 residues.

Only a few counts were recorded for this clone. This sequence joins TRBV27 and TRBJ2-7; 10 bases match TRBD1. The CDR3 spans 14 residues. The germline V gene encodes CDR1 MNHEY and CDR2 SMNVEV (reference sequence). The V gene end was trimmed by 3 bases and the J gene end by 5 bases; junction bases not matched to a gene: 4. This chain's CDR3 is CASSLGTGVHEQYF. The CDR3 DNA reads TGTGCCAGCAGTTTGGGGACAGGGGTTCACGAGCAGTACTTC.

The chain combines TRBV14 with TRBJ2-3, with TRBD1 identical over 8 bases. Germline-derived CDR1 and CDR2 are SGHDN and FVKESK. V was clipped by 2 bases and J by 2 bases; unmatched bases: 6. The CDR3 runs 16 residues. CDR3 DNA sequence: TGTGCCAGCAGCCAACAAACAGGGGGGATCACAGATACGCAGTATTTT. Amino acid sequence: CASSQQTGGITDTQYF.

CDR3 amino acids: CASSQALRVAGGGELFF. The CDR3 nucleotides are TGCGCCAGCAGCCAAGCCTTGAGGGTCGCGGGGGGCGGGGAGCTGTTTTTT. This chain uses TRBV4-1 with TRBJ2-2; 8 bases agree with TRBD2. Trimming took 1 base from V and 7 from J; bases not matched to a gene: 11. From germline, CDR1 is MGHRA and CDR2 YSYEKL. The CDR3 has 17 amino acids.